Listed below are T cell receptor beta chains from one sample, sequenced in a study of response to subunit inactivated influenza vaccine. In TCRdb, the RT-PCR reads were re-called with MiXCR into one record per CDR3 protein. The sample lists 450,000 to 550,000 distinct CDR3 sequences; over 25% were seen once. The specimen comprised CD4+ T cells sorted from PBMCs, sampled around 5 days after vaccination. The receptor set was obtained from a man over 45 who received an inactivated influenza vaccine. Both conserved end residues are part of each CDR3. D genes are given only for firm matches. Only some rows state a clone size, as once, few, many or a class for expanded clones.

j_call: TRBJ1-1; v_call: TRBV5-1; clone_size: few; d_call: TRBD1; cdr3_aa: CASSRSMGQMNTEAFF; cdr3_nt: TGCGCCAGCAGCCGGTCGATGGGACAGATGAACACTGAAGCTTTCTTT
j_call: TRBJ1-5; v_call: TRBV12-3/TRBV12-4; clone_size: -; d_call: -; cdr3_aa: CASRAGDYSNQPQHF; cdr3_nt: TGTGCCAGCAGGGCAGGGGATTATAGCAATCAGCCCCAGCATTTT
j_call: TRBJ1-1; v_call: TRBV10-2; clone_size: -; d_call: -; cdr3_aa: CASRSGTIVSEAFF; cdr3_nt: TGCGCCAGCAGATCCGGGACCATTGTGAGTGAAGCTTTCTTT
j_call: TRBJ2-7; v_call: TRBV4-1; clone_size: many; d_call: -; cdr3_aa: CASSPGGGEQYF; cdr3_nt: TGCGCCAGCAGCCCAGGGGGGGGAGAGCAGTACTTC
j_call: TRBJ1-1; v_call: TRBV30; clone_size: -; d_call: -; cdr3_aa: CAWSVWAEAFF; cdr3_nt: TGTGCCTGGAGTGTATGGGCTGAAGCTTTCTTT
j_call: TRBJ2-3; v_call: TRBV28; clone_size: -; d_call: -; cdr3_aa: CASPPGSVRRTDTQYF; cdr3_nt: TGTGCCAGCCCCCCCGGTAGCGTAAGGAGGACAGATACGCAGTATTTT
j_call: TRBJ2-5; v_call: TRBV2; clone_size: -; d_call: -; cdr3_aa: CASSGGHTGSVETQYF; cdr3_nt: TGTGCCAGCAGTGGGGGACACACAGGGTCGGTCGAGACCCAGTACTTC
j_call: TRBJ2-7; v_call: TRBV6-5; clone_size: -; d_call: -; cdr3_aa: CASSPGLAEQYF; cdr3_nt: TGTGCCAGCAGCCCGGGGCTTGCCGAGCAGTACTTC
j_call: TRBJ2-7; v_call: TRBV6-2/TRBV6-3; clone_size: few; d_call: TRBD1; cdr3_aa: CASLPGRGLSYEQYF; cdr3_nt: TGTGCCAGCCTCCCGGGCAGGGGGCTATCCTACGAGCAGTACTTC
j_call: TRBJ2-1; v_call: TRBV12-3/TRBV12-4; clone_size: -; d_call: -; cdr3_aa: CASSLSSGPYNEQFF; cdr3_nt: TGTGCCAGCAGTTTGTCGAGCGGACCGTACAATGAGCAGTTCTTC
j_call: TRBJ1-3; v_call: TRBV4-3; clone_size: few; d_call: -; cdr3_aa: CASNSGQPIPSGNTIYF; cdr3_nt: TGCGCCAGCAACTCCGGACAACCGATTCCTTCTGGAAACACCATATATTTT
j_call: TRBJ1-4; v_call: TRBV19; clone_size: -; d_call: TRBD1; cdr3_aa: CASRDRGYEKLFF; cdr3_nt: TGTGCCAGTCGGGACAGGGGATACGAAAAACTGTTTTTT
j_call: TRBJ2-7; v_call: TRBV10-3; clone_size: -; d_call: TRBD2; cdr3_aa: CAISELAGSYYEQYF; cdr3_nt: TGTGCCATCAGTGAACTAGCGGGATCTTACTACGAGCAGTACTTC
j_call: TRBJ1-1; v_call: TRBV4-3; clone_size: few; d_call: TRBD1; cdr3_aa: CASSQETGAEAFF; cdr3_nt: TGCGCCAGCAGCCAAGAGACAGGGGCTGAAGCTTTCTTT
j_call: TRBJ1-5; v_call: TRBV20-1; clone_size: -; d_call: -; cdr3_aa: CSARQGIGQPQHF; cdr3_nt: TGCAGTGCTAGACAGGGGATAGGGCAGCCCCAGCATTTT
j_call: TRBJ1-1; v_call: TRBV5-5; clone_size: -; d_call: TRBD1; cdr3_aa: CASSLVAGQGNEAFF; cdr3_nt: TGTGCCAGCAGCTTGGTTGCGGGACAGGGGAATGAAGCTTTCTTT
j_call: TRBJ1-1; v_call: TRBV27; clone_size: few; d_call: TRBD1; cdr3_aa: CASNTAGGSQAFF; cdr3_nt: TGTGCCAGCAATACGGCAGGGGGATCACAAGCTTTCTTT
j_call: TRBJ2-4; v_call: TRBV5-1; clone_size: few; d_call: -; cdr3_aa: CASKRDGAKNIQYF; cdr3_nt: TGCGCCAGTAAGCGTGACGGGGCCAAAAACATTCAGTACTTC
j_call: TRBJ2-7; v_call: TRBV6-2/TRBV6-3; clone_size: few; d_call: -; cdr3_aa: CASSFSRDYEQYF; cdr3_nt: TGTGCCAGCAGTTTCTCCCGGGACTACGAGCAGTACTTC
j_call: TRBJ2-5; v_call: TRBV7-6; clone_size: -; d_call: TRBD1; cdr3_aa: CASSLSGAGGKETQYF; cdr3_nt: TGTGCCAGCAGCCTCAGTGGGGCAGGGGGTAAAGAGACCCAGTACTTC
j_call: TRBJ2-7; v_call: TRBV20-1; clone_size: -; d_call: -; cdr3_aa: CSAREPVAYEQYF; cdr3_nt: TGCAGTGCTAGAGAACCAGTTGCCTACGAGCAGTACTTC
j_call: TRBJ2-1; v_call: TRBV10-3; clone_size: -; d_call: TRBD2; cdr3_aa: CAIMAGGPSEQFF; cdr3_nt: TGTGCCATCATGGCGGGGGGGCCGAGTGAGCAGTTCTTC
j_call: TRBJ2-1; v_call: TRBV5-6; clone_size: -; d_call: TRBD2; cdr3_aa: CASRVGTSGSNEQFF; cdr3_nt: TGTGCCAGCAGGGTCGGGACTAGCGGGAGCAATGAGCAGTTCTTC
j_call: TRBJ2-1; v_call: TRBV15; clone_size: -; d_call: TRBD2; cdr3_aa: CATRSGGAGEQFF; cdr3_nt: TGTGCCACCCGAAGCGGGGGGGCCGGGGAGCAGTTCTTC
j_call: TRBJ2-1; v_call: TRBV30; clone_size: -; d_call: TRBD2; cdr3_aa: CAWTSGGHYNEQFF; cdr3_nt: TGTGCCTGGACTAGCGGGGGACACTACAATGAGCAGTTCTTC
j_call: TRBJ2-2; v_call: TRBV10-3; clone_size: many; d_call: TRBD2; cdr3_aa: CAISGLGRTGELFF; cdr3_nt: TGTGCCATATCGGGACTAGGGAGGACCGGGGAGCTGTTTTTT
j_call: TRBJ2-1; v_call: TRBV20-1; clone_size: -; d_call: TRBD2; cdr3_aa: CSARDLRGTRARDEQFF; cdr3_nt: TGCAGTGCTAGAGACTTGCGGGGGACTAGAGCAAGGGATGAGCAGTTCTTC
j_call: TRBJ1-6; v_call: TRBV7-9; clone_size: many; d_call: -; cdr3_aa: CASSLGDFGSPLHF; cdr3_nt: TGTGCCAGCAGCTTAGGGGACTTCGGGTCACCCCTCCACTTT
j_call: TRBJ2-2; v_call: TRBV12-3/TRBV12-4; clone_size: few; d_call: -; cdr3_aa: CASSFLGVSGELFF; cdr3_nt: TGTGCCAGCAGTTTCCTCGGGGTTTCCGGGGAGCTGTTTTTT
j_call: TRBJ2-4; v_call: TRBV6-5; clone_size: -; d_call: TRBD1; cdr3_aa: CASSYTGTGVALAKNIQYF; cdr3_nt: TGTGCCAGCAGTTACACCGGGACAGGGGTAGCATTGGCCAAAAACATTCAGTACTTC
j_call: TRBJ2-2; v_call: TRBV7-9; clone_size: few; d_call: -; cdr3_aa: CASLRQENTGELFF; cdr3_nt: TGTGCCAGCCTCAGACAGGAGAACACCGGGGAGCTGTTTTTT
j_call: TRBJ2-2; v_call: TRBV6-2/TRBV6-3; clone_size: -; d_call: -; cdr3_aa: CASSYTKLGATGELFF; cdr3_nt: TGTGCCAGCAGTTACACAAAACTAGGCGCGACCGGGGAGCTGTTTTTT
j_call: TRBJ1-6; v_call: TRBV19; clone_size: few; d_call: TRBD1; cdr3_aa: CASNPTGEGSPLHF; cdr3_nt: TGTGCCAGTAACCCGACAGGGGAGGGATCACCCCTCCACTTT
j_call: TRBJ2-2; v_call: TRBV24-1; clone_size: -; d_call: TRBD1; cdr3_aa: CATSDSSRGPTGELFF; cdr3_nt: TGTGCCACCAGTGATTCTAGCAGGGGGCCGACCGGGGAGCTGTTTTTT
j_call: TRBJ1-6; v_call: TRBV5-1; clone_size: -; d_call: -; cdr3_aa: CASSLGWDNSPLHF; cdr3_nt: TGCGCCAGCAGCTTGGGGTGGGATAATTCACCCCTCCACTTT
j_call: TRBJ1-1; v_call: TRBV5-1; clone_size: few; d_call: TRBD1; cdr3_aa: CASSLGTGGSEAFF; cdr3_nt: TGCGCCAGCAGCTTGGGGACAGGGGGATCGGAAGCTTTCTTT
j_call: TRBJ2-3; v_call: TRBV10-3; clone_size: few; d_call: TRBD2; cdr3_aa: CATSLGGTDTQYF; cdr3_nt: TGTGCCACTTCCCTCGGGGGGACAGATACGCAGTATTTT
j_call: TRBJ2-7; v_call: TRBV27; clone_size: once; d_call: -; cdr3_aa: CASSLYSTRGRSSYEQYF; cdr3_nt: TGTGCCAGCAGTTTATATTCGACGAGGGGCAGGAGCTCCTACGAGCAGTACTTC
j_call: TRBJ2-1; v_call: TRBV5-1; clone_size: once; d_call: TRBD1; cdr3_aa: CASSSQGQEYNEQFF; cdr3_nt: TGCGCCAGCAGCTCACAGGGACAGGAATATAATGAGCAGTTCTTC
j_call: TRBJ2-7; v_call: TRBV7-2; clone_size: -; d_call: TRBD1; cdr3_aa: CASSLEGQGFYEQYF; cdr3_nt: TGTGCCAGCAGCTTAGAGGGACAGGGTTTCTACGAGCAGTACTTC
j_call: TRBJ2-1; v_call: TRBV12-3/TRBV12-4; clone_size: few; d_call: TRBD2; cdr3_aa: CASSQTYSGISYNEQFF; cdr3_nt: TGTGCCAGCAGTCAGACCTATAGCGGGATCTCCTACAATGAGCAGTTCTTC
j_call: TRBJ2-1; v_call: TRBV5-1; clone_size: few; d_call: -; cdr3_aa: CASSLLQSLNNEQFF; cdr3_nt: TGCGCCAGCAGCCTGCTGCAGAGCCTAAACAATGAGCAGTTCTTC
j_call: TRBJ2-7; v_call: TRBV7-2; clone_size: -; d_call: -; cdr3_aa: CASSLVSQSHEQYF; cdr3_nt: TGTGCCAGCAGCTTAGTGTCCCAGTCCCACGAGCAGTACTTC
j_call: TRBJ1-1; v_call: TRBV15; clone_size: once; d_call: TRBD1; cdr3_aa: CATSWGQGGAEAFF; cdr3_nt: TGTGCCACCAGCTGGGGACAGGGAGGGGCTGAAGCTTTCTTT
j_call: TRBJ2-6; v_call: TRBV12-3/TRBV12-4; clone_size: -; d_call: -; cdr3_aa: CASSLAHGSVLTF; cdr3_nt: TGTGCCAGCAGTTTAGCCCACGGAAGCGTCCTGACTTTC
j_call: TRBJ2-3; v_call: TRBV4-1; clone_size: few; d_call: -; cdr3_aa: CASSQGSPSTDTQYF; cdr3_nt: TGCGCCAGCAGCCAAGGTAGTCCTAGCACAGATACGCAGTATTTT
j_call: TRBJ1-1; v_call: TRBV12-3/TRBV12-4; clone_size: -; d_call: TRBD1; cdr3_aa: CASSFDGTGRNTEAFF; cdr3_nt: TGTGCCAGCAGTTTCGATGGGACAGGACGGAACACTGAAGCTTTCTTT
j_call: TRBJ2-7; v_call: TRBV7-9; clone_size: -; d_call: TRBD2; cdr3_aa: CASSLPGGATTSYEQYF; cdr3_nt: TGTGCCAGCAGCTTACCCGGGGGGGCTACCACTTCCTACGAGCAGTACTTC
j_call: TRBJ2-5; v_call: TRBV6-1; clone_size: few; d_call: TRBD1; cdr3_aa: CASSQGDRGGHRVAQYF; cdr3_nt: TGTGCCAGCAGTCAAGGAGACAGGGGGGGCCACAGAGTAGCCCAGTACTTC